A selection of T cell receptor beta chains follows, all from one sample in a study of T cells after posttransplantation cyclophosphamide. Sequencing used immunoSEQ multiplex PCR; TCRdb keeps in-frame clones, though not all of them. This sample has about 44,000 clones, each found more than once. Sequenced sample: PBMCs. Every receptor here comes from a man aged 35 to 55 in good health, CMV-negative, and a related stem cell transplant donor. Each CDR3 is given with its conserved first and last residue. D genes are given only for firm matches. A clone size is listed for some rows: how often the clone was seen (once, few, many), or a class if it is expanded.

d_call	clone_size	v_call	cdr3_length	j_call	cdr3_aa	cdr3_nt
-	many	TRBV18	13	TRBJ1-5	CASSPNRNQPQHF	TGTGCCAGCTCACCGAACAGGAATCAGCCCCAGCATTTT
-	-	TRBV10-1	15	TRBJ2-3	CASSAGGLLTDTQYF	TGCGCCAGCAGTGCGGGCGGGTTACTCACAGATACGCAGTATTTT
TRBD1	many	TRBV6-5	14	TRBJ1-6	CASRPGTGNSPLHF	TGTGCCAGCAGACCCGGGACAGGGAATTCACCCCTCCACTTT
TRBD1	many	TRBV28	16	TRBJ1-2	CASSPPDRGANYGYTF	TGTGCCAGCAGTCCCCCCGACAGGGGAGCTAACTATGGCTACACCTTC
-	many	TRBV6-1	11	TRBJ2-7	CASSESYEQYF	TGTGCCAGCAGTGAGAGTTACGAGCAGTACTTC
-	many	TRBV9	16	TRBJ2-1	CASSAGGGSSYNEQFF	TGTGCCAGCAGCGCAGGGGGCGGGAGCTCCTACAATGAGCAGTTCTTC
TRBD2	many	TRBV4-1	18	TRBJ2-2	CASSRRGSGEADTGELFF	TGCGCCAGCAGCCGCAGGGGTAGCGGGGAGGCGGACACCGGGGAGCTGTTTTTT
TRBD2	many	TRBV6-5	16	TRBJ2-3	CASSYSGGGAKDTQYF	TGTGCCAGCAGTTACTCGGGCGGGGGGGCCAAGGATACGCAGTATTTT
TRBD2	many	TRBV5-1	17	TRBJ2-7	CASSRNFPGTSSYEQYF	TGCGCCAGCAGCAGGAACTTCCCCGGGACTAGCTCCTACGAGCAGTACTTC
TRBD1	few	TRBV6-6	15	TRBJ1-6	CASSRQGSNNSPLHF	TGTGCCAGCAGTAGACAGGGATCTAATAATTCACCCCTCCACTTT
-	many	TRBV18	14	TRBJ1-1	CASSYPEGSRGAFF	TGTGCCAGCTCATACCCCGAGGGTAGCCGGGGAGCTTTCTTT
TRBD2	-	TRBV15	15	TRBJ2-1	CATSRGTSKNNEQFF	TGTGCCACCAGCAGAGGGACTAGCAAGAACAATGAGCAGTTCTTC
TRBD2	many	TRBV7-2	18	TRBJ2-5	CASSLAGLAGGGQETQYF	TGTGCCAGCAGCTTAGCGGGACTAGCGGGAGGAGGGCAAGAGACCCAGTACTTC
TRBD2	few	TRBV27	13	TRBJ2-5	CASRRAGEETQYF	TGTGCCAGCAGACGGGCGGGAGAAGAGACCCAGTACTTC
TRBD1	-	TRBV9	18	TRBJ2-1	CASSPWSGRDRGFNEQFF	TGTGCCAGCAGCCCTTGGAGTGGTCGGGACAGGGGCTTCAATGAGCAGTTCTTC